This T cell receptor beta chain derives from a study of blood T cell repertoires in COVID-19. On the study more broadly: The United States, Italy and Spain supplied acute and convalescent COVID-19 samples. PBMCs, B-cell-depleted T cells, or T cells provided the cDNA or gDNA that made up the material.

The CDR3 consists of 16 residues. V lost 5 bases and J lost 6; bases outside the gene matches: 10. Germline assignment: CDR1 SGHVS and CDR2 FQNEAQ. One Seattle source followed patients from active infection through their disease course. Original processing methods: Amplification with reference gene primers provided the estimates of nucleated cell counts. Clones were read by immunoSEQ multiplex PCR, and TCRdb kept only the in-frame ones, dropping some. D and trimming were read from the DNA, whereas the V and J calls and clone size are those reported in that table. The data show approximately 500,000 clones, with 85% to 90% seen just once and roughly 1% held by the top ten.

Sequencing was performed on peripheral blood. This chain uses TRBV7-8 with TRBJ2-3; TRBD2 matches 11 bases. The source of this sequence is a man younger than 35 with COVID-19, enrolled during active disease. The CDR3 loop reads CASSRTGTSGYDTQYF. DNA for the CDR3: TGTGCCAGCAGCCGTACCGGGACTAGCGGCTACGATACGCAGTATTTT.